This record covers a single T cell receptor beta chain. Antigen: not known. Measured with immunoSEQ multiplex PCR; TCRdb has only the in-frame clones, and not every one. Of over 80,000 clones in the sample, about 90% were seen once. This sample is part of a study of graft-versus-host responses after intestinal transplantation. Overall study: Following induction with anti-thymocyte globulin, all recipients were given tacrolimus and steroids for about 3 years. Study-level findings and limits: Analysis identified GvH clones in recipient marrow, with some appearing first in ileum or blood.

Germline V gene sequence: CDR1 SNHLY, CDR2 FYNNEI. CDR3 length: 11 residues. V was clipped by 8 bases and J by 6 bases, with 8 bases between them. The rearrangement joins TRBV2 to TRBJ2-1, with D perhaps matching TRBD1 (6 bases). The sample in question was unstimulated CD8+ T cells sorted from spleen or lymph node cells, obtained before transplant. This TCR came from a human donor who was the organ donor for an intestinal transplant. CDR3 amino acids: CASLQGNEQFF. CDR3 DNA: TGTGCCAGCCTACAGGGCAATGAGCAGTTCTTC.